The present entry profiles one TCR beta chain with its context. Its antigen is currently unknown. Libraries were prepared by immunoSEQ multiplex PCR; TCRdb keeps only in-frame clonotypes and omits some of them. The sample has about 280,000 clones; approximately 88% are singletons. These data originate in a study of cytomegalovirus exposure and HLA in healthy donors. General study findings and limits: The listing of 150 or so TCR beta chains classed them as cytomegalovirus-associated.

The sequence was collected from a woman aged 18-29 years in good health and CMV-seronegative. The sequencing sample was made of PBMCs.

This CDR3 reads CASSPGTSGSYEQYF. The CDR3 nucleotides read TGCGCCAGCAGCCCGGGGACTAGCGGGAGCTACGAGCAGTACTTC. The rearrangement uses TRBV4-1 and TRBJ2-7; 14 nucleotides line up with TRBD2. The CDR3 has 15 residues. Per germline, CDR1 MGHRA and CDR2 YSYEKL. With 4 bases clipped from V and 3 bases from J, the junction kept 2 bases outside the gene matches.